This T cell receptor (beta chain) was recovered during a study of blood T cell repertoires in COVID-19. On the study more broadly: PBMCs, B-cell-depleted T cells, or T cells were the source of the cDNA or gDNA that made up the material.

Some clones are missing from TCRdb's copy, which holds only in-frame ones; the method was immunoSEQ multiplex PCR. The sample shows about 55,000 clones, 90% of them seen only once. Germline-derived CDR1 and CDR2 are SGDLS and YYNGEE. Trimming took off 0 bases at V and 6 bases at J, with 10 bases between the two ends. This CDR3 is 13 amino acids long. This clone was detected only a few times. This chain uses TRBV9 with TRBJ2-7; a weak D match, TRBD2 (5 bases). The clonotype comes from a human donor with active COVID-19. The donor label of this sample is uncertain. The source material was peripheral blood. The CDR3 DNA sequence: TGTGCCAGCAGCGTAGCCGAGGGTCGCGAGCAGTACTTC. It encodes CASSVAEGREQYF.